One TCR beta chain is described in this entry. The assay was immunoSEQ multiplex PCR, and TCRdb's table has in-frame clones only and misses some. The sample consists of fewer than 85,000 clones, about 90% of them appearing once. This entry is derived from a study of T cell changes during pregnancy in multiple sclerosis. The CDR3 length is 15 residues. With 5 bases removed from V and 2 bases from J, the gap between germline ends came to 17 bases. The germline V gene encodes CDR1 SGHNT and CDR2 YYREEE (reference sequence). This receptor was obtained from a female donor in good health, enrolled as a control in a pregnancy study. This sample comprised peripheral blood, obtained in the first trimester of pregnancy. This chain joins TRBV5-4 and TRBJ2-7; TRBD2 might be the D (6 bases). This CDR3 is CASSFSQTSTYEQYF. CDR3 sequence (DNA): TGTGCCAGCAGTTTTTCCCAGACTAGTACCTACGAGCAGTACTTC.